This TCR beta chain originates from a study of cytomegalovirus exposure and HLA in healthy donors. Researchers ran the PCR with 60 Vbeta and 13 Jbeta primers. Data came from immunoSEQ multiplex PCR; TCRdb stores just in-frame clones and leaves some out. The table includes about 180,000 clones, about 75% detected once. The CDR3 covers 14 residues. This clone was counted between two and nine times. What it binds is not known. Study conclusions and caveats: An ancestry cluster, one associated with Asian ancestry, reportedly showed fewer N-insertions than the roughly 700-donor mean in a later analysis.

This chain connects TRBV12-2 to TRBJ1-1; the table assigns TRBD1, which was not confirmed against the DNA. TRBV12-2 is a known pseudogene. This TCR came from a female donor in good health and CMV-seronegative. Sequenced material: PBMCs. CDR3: CASRWGSVDTEAFF. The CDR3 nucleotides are TGTGCAAGTCGCTGGGGCTCTGTGGACACTGAAGCTTTCTTT.